This record concerns one TCR beta chain sequence. The sample originates from a study of blood T cell repertoires in COVID-19. About the research overall: PBMCs, B-cell-depleted T cells, or T cells were the source of the cDNA or gDNA that made up the material.

Participant-given clinical history determined each cohort assignment. In germline, CDR1 is LNHDA, CDR2 SQIVND (reference sequence). This CDR3 has 14 residues. The V end was cut by 4 bases, the J end by 1 base, with 9 bases between. In the original workflow: Amplifying reference gene primers gave estimates of nucleated cell counts. Here immunoSEQ multiplex PCR was the method, and the copy in TCRdb shows in-frame clones only, minus some. The V and J calls and clone size were taken over from that table, and D and trimming were inferred from the DNA. The repertoire consists of some 170,000 clones, with roughly 84% occurring once and the leading ten covering 1.2%.

The J gene is TRBJ2-3, the V gene TRBV19; D possibly corresponds to TRBD1 (6 bases). The sequencing input was PBMCs or T cells enriched from blood (not recorded which). The sequence was collected from a human donor with acute COVID-19. The donor label of this sample is uncertain. The CDR3 nucleotides are TGTGCCAGTAGTAAGTCAGGGGGCACAGATACGCAGTATTTT. Translation: CASSKSGGTDTQYF.